The 14 T cell receptor beta chains given below trace back to one sample, sequenced in a study of blood T cell repertoires in COVID-19. TCRdb's copy holds only in-frame clones and misses some; the assay was immunoSEQ multiplex PCR. The sample lists approximately 170,000 clones; 84% were seen once. Material for sequencing was PBMCs or T cells enriched from blood (not recorded which). The origin of the receptors is a woman aged 45 to 65 who had recovered from COVID-19.

The chain couples TRBV9 to TRBJ1-4; possibly TRBD1 for D (5 bases). Trimming removed 2 bases from V and 8 bases from J, with 13 bases in between. The CDR3 runs to 14 residues. The germline V gene has CDR1 SGDLS and CDR2 YYNGEE. The CDR3 DNA sequence: TGTGCCAGCAGCGTTGGCCAGGGTGTCGAAAAACTGTTTTTT. As protein: CASSVGQGVEKLFF. Full variable domain (rest looked up from reference TRBV9 and TRBJ1-4): DSGVTQTPKHLITATGQRVTLRCSPRSGDLSVYWYQQSLDQGLQFLIQYYNGEERAKGNILERFSAQQFPDLHSELNLSSLELGDSALYFCASSVGQGVEKLFFGSGTQLSVL.

CDR3 DNA: TGTGCCAGCTCAATCGCGGGAGACTCAAAGTATTTT. It is translated as CASSIAGDSKYF. This sequence joins TRBV18 and TRBJ2-3, with 7 positions matching TRBD2. The V and J ends lost 5 bases and 13 bases, in that order; junction bases with no gene match: 9. The CDR3 runs 12 residues. CDR1 is KGHSH, CDR2 LQKENI, per germline.

This sequence joins TRBV6-5 and TRBJ1-2; 8 bases align to TRBD1. Germline CDR1 and CDR2: MNHEY and SVGAGI. The ends lost 6 bases at V and 7 bases at J; junction bases unmatched: 10. The CDR3 contains 14 residues. This chain's CDR3 is CASSKNTQGAGYTF. The DNA for the CDR3 is TGTGCCAGCAGCAAAAATACCCAGGGGGCTGGCTACACCTTC.

This clone was seen just once. The chain combines TRBV24-1 with TRBJ1-1, with 8 bases identical to TRBD1. V dropped 2 bases and J dropped 7; count of bases not matched to a gene: 5. CDR3 length equals 14 residues. The germline CDR1 and CDR2 sequences are KGHDR and SFDVKD. The CDR3 nucleotides read TGTGCCACCAGTGATTCCCGGACAGGGTATGAAGCTTTCTTT. Protein: CATSDSRTGYEAFF.

This chain uses TRBV2 with TRBJ2-1; 8 bases align to TRBD1. Trimming took 10 bases from V and 2 from J; bases not matched to a gene: 10. The CDR3 is 15 amino acids. Germline-derived CDR1 and CDR2 are SNHLY and FYNNEI. CDR3 sequence (DNA): TGTGCCAACCCGGGCCGGGGACAGGCCTACAATGAGCAGTTCTTC. It codes for CANPGRGQAYNEQFF.

This clone turned up a few times. This rearrangement joins TRBV2 to TRBJ2-2; weak D call: TRBD2 (5 bases). Looked up from germline, CDR1 is SNHLY and CDR2 is FYNNEI. The V and J ends lost 6 bases and 7 bases respectively, with 12 bases between them. The length of the CDR3 is 13 residues. The CDR3 DNA reads as TGTGCCAGCAGCATAAACGGGGTCGGGGAGCTGTTTTTT. Encoded protein: CASSINGVGELFF.

This chain joins TRBV9 and TRBJ1-3; D gene unclear. Germline loops: CDR1 SGDLS, CDR2 YYNGEE. V lost 4 bases to trimming and J lost 0 bases, with 5 bases between them. The CDR3 is 13 amino acids. The chain's CDR3 is CASSPSSGNTIYF. The CDR3 DNA follows: TGTGCCAGCAGCCCCTCCTCTGGAAACACCATATATTTT.

The J gene is TRBJ1-1, the V gene TRBV18; a possible D gene is TRBD1 (5 bases). The germline V gene has CDR1 KGHSH and CDR2 LQKENI. The CDR3 contains 16 residues. V shed 9 bases and J shed 6 bases, with 26 bases lying between them. CDR3 sequence: CASQLGPTQGRAEAFF. DNA of the CDR3: TGTGCCAGTCAACTGGGGCCAACCCAGGGAAGGGCTGAAGCTTTCTTT. Complete variable domain (other parts from reference TRBV18 and TRBJ1-1): NAGVMQNPRHLVRRRGQEARLRCSPMKGHSHVYWYRQLPEEGLKFMVYLQKENIIDESGMPKERFSAEFPKEGPSILRIQQVVRGDSAAYFCASQLGPTQGRAEAFFGQGTRLTVV.

The J gene is TRBJ1-1, the V gene TRBV9; D possibly corresponds to TRBD1 (5 bases). Germline CDR1 is SGDLS and CDR2 is YYNGEE. The CDR3 has 16 residues. Trimming took off 0 bases at V and 4 bases at J, with 16 bases between the two ends. CDR3 nucleotides: TGTGCCAGCAGCGTAGGCGGAAACGGCAGGGCCACTGAAGCTTTCTTT. The encoded protein is CASSVGGNGRATEAFF.

V usage is TRBV6-5 and J usage is TRBJ2-2, with 8 bases aligning to TRBD1. J lost 6 bases, V lost 4 bases, and 7 bases had no gene match. The CDR3 runs to 15 residues. CDR1 and CDR2 (germline): MNHEY, SVGAGI. For the CDR3, the DNA is TGTGCCAGCAGTTCAGGACAGGGTCGGGCCGGGGAGCTGTTTTTT. Its protein product is CASSSGQGRAGELFF.

The rearrangement joins TRBV27 to TRBJ2-1, with 7 nucleotides matching TRBD2. CDR3 length: 14 amino acids. Germline V gives CDR1 MNHEY, CDR2 SMNVEV (reference sequence). V lost 5 bases to trimming and J lost 2 bases; unmatched junction nucleotides: 3. Written as DNA, the CDR3 is TGTGCCAGCAGTCCCAGCGGGGCCTACAATGAGCAGTTCTTC. This gives the protein CASSPSGAYNEQFF.

The table lists this clone with a few counts. CDR3 in DNA: TGCAGCGTTGATGCTAGCGGGAGGCGAAATGAGCAGTTCTTC. Translating it yields CSVDASGRRNEQFF. The chain couples TRBV29-1 to TRBJ2-1; 11 nucleotides match TRBD2. V was pared by 3 bases and J by 7 bases, with 5 bases of the junction left unmatched. Looked up from germline, CDR1 is SQVTM and CDR2 is ANQGSEA. This CDR3 has 14 residues.

The genes are TRBV4-1 and TRBJ1-6; tentatively, D is TRBD1 (6 bases). The CDR3 is 15 amino acids. Between the trimmed V and J ends, which lost 3 bases and 9 bases, there was a span of 15 bases. The germline V gene encodes CDR1 MGHRA and CDR2 YSYEKL. CDR3 amino acids: CASSQGDRLSSPLHF. In DNA, the CDR3 is TGCGCCAGCAGCCAGGGAGACAGGTTGAGTTCACCCCTCCACTTT.

This rearrangement joins TRBV9 to TRBJ2-3; 8 positions match TRBD2. Germline CDR1 is SGDLS and CDR2 is YYNGEE. V shed 2 bases, J shed 0 bases, and the junction held 8 bases outside the gene matches. This CDR3 region has 17 residues. The CDR3 sequence: CASSVRGSSGSTDTQYF. Here the CDR3 DNA reads TGTGCCAGCAGCGTCCGGGGGTCTAGCGGGAGCACAGATACGCAGTATTTT.